One sample yielded the 26 T cell receptor beta chains listed below, sequenced in a study of identifying expanded T cells in peripheral blood. Libraries were prepared by immunoSEQ multiplex PCR; TCRdb keeps only in-frame clonotypes and omits some of them. This table has 75,000 to 95,000 clones, approximately 89% appearing once. The specimen sequenced was blood. The receptors stem from a person aged 18 to 69 in good health.

The V call is TRBV9, the J call TRBJ1-2; D not certain. Germline values: CDR1 SGDLS, CDR2 YYNGEE. The ends were cut back, 3 bases at V and 4 bases at J, with 7 bases in the middle. CDR3 length equals 12 residues. CDR3 sequence reads: CASSDTFYGYTF. The CDR3 DNA follows: TGTGCCAGCAGCGATACGTTCTATGGCTACACCTTC.

The CDR3 protein is CASSLGTGSGNTIYF. The CDR3 DNA reads TGCGCCAGCAGCTTGGGGACAGGGTCCGGAAACACCATATATTTT. The chain recombines TRBV5-1 with TRBJ1-3; 8 nucleotides agree with TRBD1. CDR3 length equals 15 residues. The ends lost 0 bases at V and 4 bases at J; junction bases unmatched: 3. CDR1 and CDR2 from the germline V gene are SGHRS and YFSETQ. Combining the CDR3 with reference TRBV5-1 and TRBJ1-3 gives the whole variable domain KAGVTQTPRYLIKTRGQQVTLSCSPISGHRSVSWYQQTPGQGLQFLFEYFSETQRNKGNFPGRFSGRQFSNSRSEMNVSTLELGDSALYLCASSLGTGSGNTIYFGEGSWLTVV.

The chain employs TRBV2 and TRBJ2-7; TRBD1 agrees at 7 bases. The CDR3 sequence is 14 residues long. V lost 10 bases to trimming and J lost 2 bases; unmatched junction nucleotides: 11. Germline values: CDR1 SNHLY, CDR2 FYNNEI. DNA for the CDR3: TGTGCCACCAGAGTGGACAGGCTGACCTACGAGCAGTACTTC. Its protein product is CATRVDRLTYEQYF.

The genes are TRBV30 and TRBJ2-2; no firm D call. The germline V gene encodes CDR1 GTSNPN and CDR2 SVGIG (reference sequence). V was clipped by 4 bases and J by 2 bases, with 8 bases between them. The CDR3 has 13 residues. The CDR3: CAWTGYNTGELFF. The CDR3 DNA follows: TGTGCCTGGACAGGTTATAACACCGGGGAGCTGTTTTTT.

The gene calls are TRBV18 and TRBJ1-1; D remains ambiguous. The V gene's germline CDR1 is KGHSH and CDR2 LQKENI. V dropped 2 bases and J dropped 4 bases, with 11 bases sitting between them. This CDR3 region has 14 residues. CDR3 loop: CASSPGVQPTEAFF. CDR3 sequence (DNA): TGTGCCAGCTCACCAGGCGTTCAGCCCACTGAAGCTTTCTTT.

This chain links TRBV5-4 with TRBJ2-1; 10 bases match TRBD2. V lost 3 bases and J lost 4; bases outside the gene matches: 4. Germline CDR1 and CDR2: SGHNT and YYREEE (reference sequence). The CDR3 is made up of 15 amino acids. CDR3 region: CASSSSGGAYNEQFF. In nucleotides, the CDR3 is TGTGCCAGCAGCTCAAGCGGGGGGGCTTACAATGAGCAGTTCTTC.

The genes are TRBV9 and TRBJ2-7; 7 nucleotides match TRBD2. This CDR3 region has 14 residues. Germline V gene lookup returns CDR1 SGDLS and CDR2 YYNGEE. Losses at the gene ends were 6 bases for V and 0 bases for J; bases not matched to a gene: 6. The CDR3 loop is CASTPGGSSYEQYF. The CDR3 DNA reads TGTGCCAGCACCCCTGGCGGGAGCTCCTACGAGCAGTACTTC. Combining the CDR3 with reference TRBV9 and TRBJ2-7 gives the whole variable domain DSGVTQTPKHLITATGQRVTLRCSPRSGDLSVYWYQQSLDQGLQFLIQYYNGEERAKGNILERFSAQQFPDLHSELNLSSLELGDSALYFCASTPGGSSYEQYFGPGTRLTVT.

The chain has TRBV5-4 and TRBJ2-7, with D possibly being TRBD2 (6 bases). Trimming removed 3 bases at V and 2 bases at J, with 12 bases between. The germline CDR1 and CDR2 sequences are SGHNT and YYREEE (reference sequence). The CDR3 is 14 residues long. CDR3 sequence: CASSSSGQPYEQYF. The CDR3 DNA follows: TGTGCCAGCAGCTCCAGCGGGCAGCCCTACGAGCAGTACTTC.

The chain carries TRBV7-6 and TRBJ2-5, with a weak D call TRBD2 (5 bases). Trimming stripped 1 base from V and 5 bases from J, with 8 bases between. Per the germline V gene, CDR1 is SGHVS and CDR2 is FNYEAQ. The CDR3 has 13 residues. The CDR3 nucleotides are TGTGCCAGCAGCTTAGGTAGCGCGGAGACCCAGTACTTC. Its protein product is CASSLGSAETQYF.

This rearrangement joins TRBV19 to TRBJ2-1; 10 nucleotides align to TRBD2. Per the germline V gene, CDR1 is LNHDA and CDR2 is SQIVND (reference sequence). V lost 0 bases, J lost 10 bases, and 6 bases stayed unmatched. The CDR3 has 15 residues. CDR3 DNA: TGTGCCAGTAGTATAGAACTGGCTAGCGGGGGAGAGCAGTTCTTC. This gives the protein CASSIELASGGEQFF.

The rearrangement uses TRBV2 and TRBJ1-1, with unresolved D. The germline CDR1 and CDR2 sequences are SNHLY and FYNNEI. The CDR3 spans 13 residues. The V gene lost 5 bases and the J gene lost 4 bases, with 11 bases spanning the gap. The CDR3 reads CASSPGMGTEAFF. CDR3 in DNA: TGTGCCAGCAGTCCGGGGATGGGCACTGAAGCTTTCTTT.

A few counts support this clone. The CDR3: CASSVYDRGSPLHF. The CDR3 DNA reads as TGTGCCAGCAGCGTATATGACAGGGGTTCACCCCTCCACTTT. V is TRBV9 and J is TRBJ1-6; 8 bases fit TRBD1. V lost 1 base and J lost 9; bases outside the gene matches: 3. Germline lookup yields CDR1 SGDLS and CDR2 YYNGEE. CDR3 length: 14 residues. The full variable domain, rest sourced from reference TRBV9 and TRBJ1-6, is DSGVTQTPKHLITATGQRVTLRCSPRSGDLSVYWYQQSLDQGLQFLIQYYNGEERAKGNILERFSAQQFPDLHSELNLSSLELGDSALYFCASSVYDRGSPLHFGNGTRLTVT.

V and J are TRBV9 and TRBJ2-1; 9 positions match TRBD2. Germline CDR1 SGDLS, CDR2 YYNGEE. The CDR3 has 16 residues. The V and J ends lost 0 bases and 4 bases, in that order; junction bases with no gene match: 5. CDR3 nucleotides: TGTGCCAGCAGCGTAGAGTCGGCGGGAGGGTACAATGAGCAGTTCTTC. Its translation is CASSVESAGGYNEQFF.

Only one count was recorded for this clone. V gene TRBV2 combines with J gene TRBJ2-3; TRBD1 or TRBD2 may be the D gene (5 bases each). CDR1 and CDR2 (germline): SNHLY, FYNNEI. Trimming removed 7 bases from V and 4 bases from J, with 12 bases in between. This CDR3 is 13 amino acids long. CDR3 sequence (DNA): TGTGCCAGCAATGATCGGGGACCAGATACGCAGTATTTT. This encodes CASNDRGPDTQYF.

This clone has a single count. The J gene is TRBJ2-3, the V gene TRBV4-1, with D possibly being TRBD1 (6 bases). CDR3 size: 15 residues. Germline V gene lookup returns CDR1 MGHRA and CDR2 YSYEKL. V was trimmed by 1 base and J by 8 bases, leaving 16 bases between them. Here the CDR3 reads CASSQGVGQRGTQYF. CDR3 nucleotides: TGCGCCAGCAGCCAAGGCGTGGGACAACGGGGTACGCAGTATTTT.

The CDR3 DNA reads as TGTGCCAGCAGCCAGGCCCCTAGCGGGACTTTCAATGAGCAGTTCTTC. Translating gives CASSQAPSGTFNEQFF. The chain links TRBV4-2 to TRBJ2-1, with 9 bases aligning to TRBD2. Trimming took 3 bases from V and 6 from J; bases not matched to a gene: 9. Germline loops: CDR1 LGHNA, CDR2 YNFKEQ. This CDR3 contains 16 residues.

Of note for this clone: At one end the junction does not follow the germline gene, possibly because of a read error. This chain uses TRBV10-3 with TRBJ1-2; the match to TRBD1 covers 7 bases. Germline values: CDR1 ENHRY, CDR2 SYGVKD. This CDR3 spans 13 amino acids. The CDR3 loop reads CAISRDSNDGYTF. The CDR3 region has the DNA TGTGCCATCAGCCGGGACAGTAACGATGGCTACACCTTC.

This chain links TRBV28 with TRBJ2-1, with 13 bases matching TRBD2. The CDR3 has 16 amino acids. Trimming took 6 bases from V and 4 from J; bases not matched to a gene: 6. CDR1 is MDHEN, CDR2 SYDVKM, per germline. CDR3 DNA: TGTGCCAGCAGACGAATGACTAGCGGGAGGTACAATGAGCAGTTCTTC. Translated: CASRRMTSGRYNEQFF.

A remark on this clone: This sample also contains other DNA sequences that code for the same CDR3. The genes are TRBV6-5 and TRBJ2-7; D gene ambiguous. The ends were cut back, 6 bases at V and 6 bases at J, with 18 bases in the middle. Germline V gives CDR1 MNHEY, CDR2 SVGAGI. This CDR3 contains 14 residues. The CDR3 DNA reads TGTGCCAGCAGCTTCGACGGCTCTGTCGGCGAGCAGTACTTC. Translated, it gives CASSFDGSVGEQYF.

The chain carries TRBV19 and TRBJ1-2; TRBD1 agrees at 10 bases. J gave up 2 bases and V 7 bases, and 4 bases lay outside the gene matches. The germline CDR1 and CDR2 sequences are LNHDA and SQIVND (reference sequence). This CDR3 is built from 14 residues. CDR3 coding DNA: TGTGCCAGTACGGAGACAGGGGGCAACTATGGCTACACCTTC. Its translation: CASTETGGNYGYTF. Full variable domain (remainder filled in from reference TRBV19 and TRBJ1-2): DGGITQSPKYLFRKEGQNVTLSCEQNLNHDAMYWYRQDPGQGLRLIYYSQIVNDFQKGDIAEGYSVSREKKESFPLTVTSAQKNPTAFYLCASTETGGNYGYTFGSGTRLTVV.

This chain joins TRBV5-4 and TRBJ2-7; TRBD1 agrees at 7 bases. Unmatched junction bases numbered 12, after V lost 4 bases and J lost 5 bases. CDR1 and CDR2 (germline): SGHNT, YYREEE (reference sequence). The CDR3 length is 15 residues. CDR3 nucleotides: TGTGCCAGCAGCCGTCAAAACAGGGGTGGGAACGAGCAGTACTTC. It translates to CASSRQNRGGNEQYF.

The V gene is TRBV7-6, the J gene TRBJ2-3, with TRBD1 matching over 8 bases. The CDR3 totals 14 residues. The junction had 2 bases not matched to a gene; V was cut back by 2 bases and J by 4 bases. Per the germline V gene, CDR1 is SGHVS and CDR2 is FNYEAQ. Here the CDR3 reads CASSLRDRPDTQYF. CDR3 bases: TGTGCCAGCAGCTTAAGGGACAGGCCAGATACGCAGTATTTT.

The chain employs TRBV9 and TRBJ2-5; D is undetermined. The CDR3 totals 13 residues. In germline, CDR1 is SGDLS, CDR2 YYNGEE. The V end lost 0 bases, the J end lost 3 bases, and 6 bases lay between the germline ends. The CDR3 DNA follows: TGTGCCAGCAGCGTAGATGAGGAAGAGACCCAGTACTTC. Translation: CASSVDEEETQYF.

This CDR3 is CASRAGTEYEKLFF. CDR3 DNA sequence: TGTGCCAGCAGGGCCGGGACAGAGTATGAAAAACTGTTTTTT. The chain carries TRBV28 and TRBJ1-4, with 7 nucleotides matching TRBD1. The V segment lost 6 bases and the J segment 6 bases; nucleotides outside the gene matches: 7. CDR3 length: 14 residues. Germline values: CDR1 MDHEN, CDR2 SYDVKM.

The V call is TRBV28, the J call TRBJ2-7; TRBD2 matches 9 bases. From germline, CDR1 is MDHEN and CDR2 SYDVKM. The CDR3 length is 15 residues. The V and J ends lost 6 bases and 5 bases, in that order; junction bases with no gene match: 11. This CDR3 reads CASSPGNGGGDEQYF. For the CDR3, the DNA is TGTGCCAGCAGCCCGGGGAACGGCGGGGGGGACGAGCAGTACTTC.

V usage is TRBV6-1 and J usage is TRBJ2-2; the match to TRBD2 covers 7 bases. Germline CDR1 is MNHNS and CDR2 is SASEGT. Trimming cost V 6 bases and J 4 bases; bases outside gene matches: 2. This CDR3 comprises 13 residues. This chain's CDR3 is CASRVAGTGELFF. In nucleotides, the CDR3 is TGTGCCAGCAGAGTAGCGGGCACCGGGGAGCTGTTTTTT.